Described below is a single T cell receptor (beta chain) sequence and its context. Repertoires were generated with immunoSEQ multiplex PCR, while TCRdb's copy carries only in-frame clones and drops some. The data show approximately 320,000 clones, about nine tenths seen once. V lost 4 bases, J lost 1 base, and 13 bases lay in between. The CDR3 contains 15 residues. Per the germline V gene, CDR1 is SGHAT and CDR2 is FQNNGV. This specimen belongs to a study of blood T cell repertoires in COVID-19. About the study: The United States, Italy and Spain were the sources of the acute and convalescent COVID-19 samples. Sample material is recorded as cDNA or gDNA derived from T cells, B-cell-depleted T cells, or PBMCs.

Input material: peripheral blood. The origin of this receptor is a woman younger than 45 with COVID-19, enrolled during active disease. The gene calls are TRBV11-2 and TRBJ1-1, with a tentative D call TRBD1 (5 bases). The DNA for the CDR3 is TGTGCCAGCAGCTGGGGCGCGGGGGGGAACACTGAAGCTTTCTTT. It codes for CASSWGAGGNTEAFF.